The rows below give T cell receptor beta chains drawn from one sample of a study of blood T cell repertoires in COVID-19. Sequenced by immunoSEQ multiplex PCR; TCRdb stores in-frame clones only, minus some. The top ten clones hold roughly 0.99% of a sample with 300,000 to 450,000 clones, approximately 92% of them seen once. Sequenced material: PBMCs or T cells enriched from blood (not recorded which). The origin of the receptors is a young man who had recovered from COVID-19. The CDR3 runs from the conserved cysteine through the conserved F or W. A D gene is named only where the DNA matches it firmly. Clone size appears in some rows only: once, few, many, or a class for an expanded clone.

>TRBV9|TRBD1|-|TRBJ2-1
CASSAPGGYNEQFF
TGTGCCAGCAGCGCGCCAGGGGGCTACAATGAGCAGTTCTTC
>TRBV3-1/TRBV3-2|-|-|TRBJ2-3
CASSPQTDTQYF
TGTGCCAGCAGCCCCCAGACAGATACGCAGTATTTT
>TRBV19|TRBD1|-|TRBJ1-5
CASRYLGGQGIVSNQPQHF
TGTGCCAGTAGGTACCTTGGGGGACAGGGAATAGTGAGCAATCAGCCCCAGCATTTT
>TRBV2|TRBD2|-|TRBJ2-2
CASSGTSGNTGELFF
TGTGCCAGCAGCGGGACTAGCGGCAACACCGGGGAGCTGTTTTTT
>TRBV9|TRBD2|-|TRBJ2-7
CASSVDLGTNYEQYF
TGTGCCAGCAGCGTGGATCTGGGGACTAACTACGAGCAGTACTTC
>TRBV2|-|-|TRBJ2-1
CASSVLDRHNEQFF
TGTGCCAGCAGTGTTCTCGACAGGCACAATGAGCAGTTCTTC
>TRBV3-1/TRBV3-2|-|once|TRBJ2-6
CASSQAQALSSGANVLTF
TGTGCCAGCAGCCAAGCACAGGCCCTAAGCTCTGGGGCCAACGTCCTGACTTTC
>TRBV5-1|-|-|TRBJ1-1
CASDPGVRTEAFF
TGCGCCAGCGACCCCGGGGTGAGGACTGAAGCTTTCTTT
>TRBV25-1|TRBD2|-|TRBJ2-4
CASSEGGGIVQNIQYF
TGTGCCAGCAGTGAGGGGGGAGGGATTGTACAAAACATTCAGTACTTC
>TRBV9|-|-|TRBJ1-2
CASSVGRGWGDYGYTF
TGTGCCAGCAGCGTAGGCAGGGGTTGGGGCGACTATGGCTACACCTTC
>TRBV27|-|few|TRBJ2-7
CASQGVEAGSSYEQYF
TGTGCCTCCCAAGGGGTTGAGGCGGGAAGCTCCTACGAGCAGTACTTC
>TRBV7-2|-|-|TRBJ2-1
CASSLGGVGTEQFF
TGTGCCAGCAGCTTAGGCGGAGTTGGTACTGAGCAGTTCTTC
>TRBV28|-|-|TRBJ2-5
CASSFWGRGGETQYF
TGTGCCAGCTCCTTTTGGGGGAGAGGGGGAGAGACCCAGTACTTC
>TRBV10-3|-|-|TRBJ2-5
CAMGTQETQYF
TGTGCCATGGGGACTCAAGAGACCCAGTACTTC
>TRBV10-2|-|-|TRBJ1-2
CASSESWQGTNYGYTF
TGCGCCAGCAGTGAGTCTTGGCAGGGGACTAACTATGGCTACACCTTC
>TRBV6-4|-|-|TRBJ2-7
CASSESEGADYEQYF
TGTGCCAGCAGTGAAAGCGAGGGAGCGGATTACGAGCAGTACTTC
>TRBV19|-|-|TRBJ1-1
CASRRGGGTEAFF
TGTGCCAGTAGGAGGGGCGGAGGGACTGAAGCTTTCTTT
>TRBV6-5|TRBD1|once|TRBJ2-2
CASTQTGGWTGELFF
TGTGCCAGCACCCAGACAGGGGGTTGGACCGGGGAGCTGTTTTTT
>TRBV28|TRBD2|-|TRBJ2-1
CASRLAGGYNEQFF
TGTGCCAGCAGACTAGCGGGAGGGTACAATGAGCAGTTCTTC
>TRBV7-3|TRBD2|-|TRBJ2-3
CASSLRPPFGGGDTDTQYF
TGTGCCAGCAGCTTACGCCCACCGTTTGGCGGGGGGGACACAGATACGCAGTATTTT
>TRBV7-8|TRBD2|-|TRBJ2-1
CASSLDQREGPDNEQFF
TGTGCCAGCAGCTTAGACCAGCGGGAGGGACCAGACAATGAGCAGTTCTTC
>TRBV28|TRBD1|-|TRBJ1-6
CASRIGQGDNSPLHF
TGTGCCAGCAGGATAGGACAGGGGGATAATTCACCCCTCCACTTT
>TRBV7-6|TRBD1|-|TRBJ2-2
CASSLRQGDTGELFF
TGTGCCAGCAGCTTACGACAGGGAGACACCGGGGAGCTGTTTTTT
>TRBV21-1|-|-|TRBJ2-7
CASSKEGGVRGSAEQYF
TGTGCCAGCAGCAAAGAGGGCGGCGTGCGGGGCTCTGCCGAGCAGTACTTC
>TRBV11-3|TRBD1|-|TRBJ1-5
CASSLGKTGLREPQHF
TGTGCCAGCAGCTTAGGTAAGACAGGGCTGAGGGAGCCCCAGCATTTT
>TRBV6-6|TRBD1|-|TRBJ1-6
CASNQGQYNSPLHF
TGTGCCAGCAACCAGGGACAGTATAATTCACCCCTCCACTTT
>TRBV5-1|TRBD1|-|TRBJ2-7
CASSLGTGSLLGEQYF
TGCGCCAGCAGCTTAGGGACAGGGTCCCTTTTGGGCGAGCAGTACTTC
>TRBV11-2|TRBD1|-|TRBJ1-1
CASSSWADRFNTEAFF
TGTGCCAGCAGCTCCTGGGCGGACAGGTTTAACACTGAAGCTTTCTTT
>TRBV9|-|-|TRBJ1-6
CASSDPDLSLHF
TGTGCCAGCAGCGACCCGGACTTATCCCTCCACTTT
>TRBV9|-|-|TRBJ2-3
CASSEVKGTSDTQYF
TGTGCCAGCAGTGAAGTAAAAGGGACTTCAGATACGCAGTATTTT
>TRBV27|TRBD1|-|TRBJ1-6
CASSLGGPQGARSPLHF
TGTGCCAGCAGTTTAGGGGGCCCCCAGGGGGCTCGATCACCCCTCCACTTT
>TRBV5-1|-|-|TRBJ2-5
CASSLEGRRQETQYF
TGCGCCAGCAGCTTGGAAGGCAGGCGTCAAGAGACCCAGTACTTC
>TRBV5-6|-|-|TRBJ1-1
CASSLFGRMNTEAFF
TGTGCCAGCAGCCTGTTTGGCAGGATGAACACTGAAGCTTTCTTT
>TRBV9|TRBD1|-|TRBJ1-1
CASSITGENTEAFF
TGTGCCAGCAGCATTACAGGGGAAAACACTGAAGCTTTCTTT
>TRBV6-5|-|-|TRBJ2-6
CASSPGISGANVLTF
TGTGCCAGCAGTCCGGGGATATCCGGGGCCAACGTCCTGACTTTC
>TRBV28|TRBD1|-|TRBJ1-2
CASSLGPGTGTSPYGYTF
TGTGCCAGCAGTTTAGGTCCCGGGACAGGGACCTCTCCGTATGGCTACACCTTC
>TRBV19|-|-|TRBJ1-2
CASSPVPGRYNYGYTF
TGTGCCAGTAGCCCCGTCCCAGGGAGGTACAACTATGGCTACACCTTC
>TRBV5-1|-|once|TRBJ1-6
CASSLAVTGNSPLHF
TGCGCCAGCAGCTTGGCCGTCACGGGTAATTCACCCCTCCACTTT
>TRBV18|TRBD2|-|TRBJ2-3
CASSPTSGGSTDTQYF
TGTGCCAGCTCACCGACTAGCGGGGGCAGCACAGATACGCAGTATTTT
>TRBV21-1|-|-|TRBJ2-7
CASSKDGDRRVPYEQYF
TGTGCCAGCAGCAAAGATGGGGACAGGAGAGTCCCCTACGAGCAGTACTTC
>TRBV9|TRBD2|-|TRBJ2-3
CASGAGSTDTQYF
TGTGCCAGCGGAGCGGGGAGCACAGATACGCAGTATTTT
>TRBV18|-|once|TRBJ2-7
CASSPGGGRTDEQYF
TGTGCCAGCTCACCGGGTGGCGGGCGGACTGACGAGCAGTACTTC
>TRBV30|-|-|TRBJ1-3
CAWSGGGVGNTIYF
TGTGCCTGGAGTGGGGGAGGGGTTGGAAACACCATATATTTT
>TRBV2|-|-|TRBJ2-1
CASRRNPGSNEQFF
TGTGCCAGCAGACGAAACCCAGGAAGCAATGAGCAGTTCTTC
>TRBV4-3|-|-|TRBJ2-3
CASSQAYSDTQYF
TGCGCCAGCAGCCAAGCGTACTCAGATACGCAGTATTTT
>TRBV28|TRBD1|-|TRBJ1-2
CASSLFFRQGNDGYTF
TGTGCCAGCAGTTTATTTTTTAGACAGGGGAATGATGGCTACACCTTC
>TRBV10-2|-|-|TRBJ2-3
CASFGGATDTQYF
TGCGCCAGTTTCGGAGGGGCCACAGATACGCAGTATTTT
>TRBV9|-|-|TRBJ1-1
CASSLSGSLNTEAFF
TGTGCCAGCAGCCTTAGCGGATCCCTGAACACTGAAGCTTTCTTT
>TRBV5-6|TRBD1|-|TRBJ2-5
CASSQGQAGLETQYF
TGTGCCAGCAGCCAAGGACAGGCCGGGTTGGAGACCCAGTACTTC
>TRBV5-1|-|-|TRBJ1-1
CASSFSLRRNTEAFF
TGCGCCAGCAGCTTTTCGCTGCGGCGGAACACTGAAGCTTTCTTT
>TRBV19|TRBD1|-|TRBJ1-2
CATLSTGQGTRYTF
TGTGCCACCCTAAGCACGGGACAGGGGACTCGCTACACCTTC
>TRBV28|-|few|TRBJ1-2
CASSNSYYGYTF
TGTGCCAGCAGCAATAGCTACTATGGCTACACCTTC
>TRBV13|-|once|TRBJ1-1
CASSFGRPMNTEAFF
TGTGCCAGCAGCTTTGGCAGGCCCATGAACACTGAAGCTTTCTTT
>TRBV9|TRBD2|-|TRBJ2-3
CASSVGWGGAHTQYF
TGTGCCAGCAGCGTAGGGTGGGGGGGAGCTCATACGCAGTATTTT
>TRBV4-1|-|once|TRBJ1-1
CASSQEIPPEAFF
TGCGCCAGCAGCCAAGAAATTCCTCCTGAAGCTTTCTTT